Below, 4 T cell receptor beta chains from the same sample are listed, as sequenced in a study of cytotoxic CD8 clonotypes in ibrutinib-treated CLL. Assay: immunoSEQ multiplex PCR; the TCRdb copy retains only in-frame clones and omits some. The sample yields about 130,000 clones, 70% to 90% seen once. Source: PBMCs, taken after 24 months of ibrutinib treatment. These receptors were obtained from a human donor with chronic lymphocytic leukemia.

The chain employs TRBV9 and TRBJ2-1, with 9 bases that match TRBD1. The CDR3 has 17 amino acids. Germline-derived CDR1 and CDR2 are SGDLS and YYNGEE. J gave up 2 bases and V 3 bases, and 9 bases lay outside the gene matches. CDR3 nucleotide sequence: TGTGCCAGCAGCGCGCGGACAGGGGCCGGGACCTACAATGAGCAGTTCTTC. The encoded protein is CASSARTGAGTYNEQFF.

This sequence joins TRBV7-3 and TRBJ2-3; TRBD1 matches at 9 bases. The CDR3 runs to 18 residues. With V trimmed by 1 base and J by 1 base, 9 bases remained unmatched. The germline gives CDR1 SGHTA, CDR2 FQGTGA. The DNA of the CDR3 is TGTGCCAGCAGCTTAATGGGACAGGGTTATCGGGGCACAGATACGCAGTATTTT. Its protein product is CASSLMGQGYRGTDTQYF.

This chain joins TRBV7-2 and TRBJ1-5; D is ambiguous. Looked up from germline, CDR1 is SGHTA and CDR2 is FQGNSA. This CDR3 has 13 residues. The germline V and J ends were trimmed by 7 bases and 0 bases, with 7 bases remaining between them. Here the CDR3 DNA reads TGTGCCAGCAACTCATATAGCAATCAGCCCCAGCATTTT. Translating gives CASNSYSNQPQHF.

This chain links TRBV9 with TRBJ2-7; D may be TRBD2 (5 bases). This CDR3 region has 15 residues. Trimming removed 2 bases from V and 7 bases from J, with 19 bases in between. Germline loops: CDR1 SGDLS, CDR2 YYNGEE. In DNA form, the CDR3 reads TGTGCCAGCAGCGTCTCGGGAATCCCTATCGGGGAGCAGTACTTC. It translates to CASSVSGIPIGEQYF.